This T cell receptor beta chain comes out of a study of identical twins. The CDR3 totals 17 residues. The trim removed 5 bases at V and 4 bases at J, leaving 12 bases unmatched. In germline, CDR1 is SGHVS, CDR2 FQNEAQ. TCRdb passed the 5' RACE reads through MiXCR, listing each CDR3 protein once. The sample lists hundreds of thousands of distinct CDR3 sequences; under 8.5% were seen once. These data were likewise used in another study, on yellow fever vaccine responses in identical twins.

The source of this sequence is a young woman in good health. The chain joins TRBV7-8 to TRBJ2-1, with 9 bases aligning to TRBD2. The specimen sequenced was PBMCs. This CDR3 reads CASSLRTSELFYNEQFF. For the CDR3, the DNA is TGTGCCAGCAGCCTCCGGACTAGCGAACTCTTTTACAATGAGCAGTTCTTC.